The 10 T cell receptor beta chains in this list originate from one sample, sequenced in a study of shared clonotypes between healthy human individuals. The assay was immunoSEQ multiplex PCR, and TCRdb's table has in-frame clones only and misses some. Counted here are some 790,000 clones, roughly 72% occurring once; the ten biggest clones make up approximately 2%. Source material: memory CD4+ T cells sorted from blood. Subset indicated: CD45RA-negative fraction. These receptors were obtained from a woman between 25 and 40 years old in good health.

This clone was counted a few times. The CDR3 nucleotides read TGTGCCAGCAGTGAAGCTGGCAATAACTATGGCTACACCTTC. Translation gives CASSEAGNNYGYTF. The chain has TRBV2 and TRBJ1-2, with D uncertain. The CDR3 sequence is 14 residues long. CDR1 and CDR2 from the germline V gene are SNHLY and FYNNEI. The V and J ends lost 0 bases and 1 base respectively, with 6 bases between them.

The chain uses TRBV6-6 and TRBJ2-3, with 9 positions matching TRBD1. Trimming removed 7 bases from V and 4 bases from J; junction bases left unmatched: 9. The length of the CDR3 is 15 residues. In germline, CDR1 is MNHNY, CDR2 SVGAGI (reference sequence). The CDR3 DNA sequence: TGTGCCAGCACAACCGGGACAGGGAGGTCAGATACGCAGTATTTT. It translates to CASTTGTGRSDTQYF.

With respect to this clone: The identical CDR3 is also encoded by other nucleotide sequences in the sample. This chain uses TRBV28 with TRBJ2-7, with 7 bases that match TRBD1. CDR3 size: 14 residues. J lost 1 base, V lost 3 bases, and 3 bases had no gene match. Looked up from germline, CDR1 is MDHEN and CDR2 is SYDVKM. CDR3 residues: CASSFPGQSYEQYF. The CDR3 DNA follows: TGTGCCAGCAGTTTCCCGGGACAGTCCTACGAGCAGTACTTC.

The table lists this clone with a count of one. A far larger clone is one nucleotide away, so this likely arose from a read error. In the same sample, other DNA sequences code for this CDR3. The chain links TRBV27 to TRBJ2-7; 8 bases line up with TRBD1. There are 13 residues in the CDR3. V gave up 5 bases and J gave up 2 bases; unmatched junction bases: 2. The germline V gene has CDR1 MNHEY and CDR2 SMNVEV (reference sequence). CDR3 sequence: CASSLQGAYEQYF. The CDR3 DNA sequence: TGTGCCAGCAGTCTACAGGGGGCCTACGAGCAGTACTTC.

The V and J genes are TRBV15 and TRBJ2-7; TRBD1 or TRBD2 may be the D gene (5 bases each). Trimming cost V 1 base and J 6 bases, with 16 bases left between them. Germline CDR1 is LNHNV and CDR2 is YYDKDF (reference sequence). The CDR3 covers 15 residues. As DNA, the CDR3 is TGTGCCACCAGCAGAGGGGGGACGGAGAAGGTCGAGCAGTACTTC. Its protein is CATSRGGTEKVEQYF.

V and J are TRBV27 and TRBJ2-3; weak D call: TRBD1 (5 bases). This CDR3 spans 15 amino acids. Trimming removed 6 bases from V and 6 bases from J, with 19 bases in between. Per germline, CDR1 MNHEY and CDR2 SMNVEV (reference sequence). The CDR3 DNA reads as TGTGCCAGCAGCGGGTGGGGCCCCCCGGATGATACGCAGTATTTT. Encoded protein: CASSGWGPPDDTQYF.

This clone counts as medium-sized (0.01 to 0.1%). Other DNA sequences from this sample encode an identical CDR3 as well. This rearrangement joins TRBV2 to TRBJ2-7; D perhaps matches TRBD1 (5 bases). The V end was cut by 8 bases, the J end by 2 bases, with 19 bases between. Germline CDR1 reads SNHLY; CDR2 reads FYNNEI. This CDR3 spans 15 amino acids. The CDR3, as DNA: TGTGCCAGCCCAAAGACCAGGGATGTCACCTACGAGCAGTACTTC. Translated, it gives CASPKTRDVTYEQYF.

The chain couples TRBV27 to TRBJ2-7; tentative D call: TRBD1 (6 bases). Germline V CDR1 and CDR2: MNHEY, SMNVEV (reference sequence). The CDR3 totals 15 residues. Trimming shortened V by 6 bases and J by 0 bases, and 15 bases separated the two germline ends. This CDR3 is CASSRWQGRSYEQYF. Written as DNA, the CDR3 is TGTGCCAGCAGCCGCTGGCAGGGGCGCTCCTACGAGCAGTACTTC.

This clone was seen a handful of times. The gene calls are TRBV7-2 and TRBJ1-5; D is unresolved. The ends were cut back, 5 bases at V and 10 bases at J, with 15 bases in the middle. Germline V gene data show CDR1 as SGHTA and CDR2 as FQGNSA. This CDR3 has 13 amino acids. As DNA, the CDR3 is TGTGCCAGCAGCCAAGATCCCGGCGGTCCCCAGCATTTT. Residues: CASSQDPGGPQHF.

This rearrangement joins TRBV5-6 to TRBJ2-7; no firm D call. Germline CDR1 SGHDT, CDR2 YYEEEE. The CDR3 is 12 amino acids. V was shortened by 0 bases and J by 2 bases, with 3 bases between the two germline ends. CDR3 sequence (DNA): TGTGCCAGCAGCTTGGAAGCCTACGAGCAGTACTTC. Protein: CASSLEAYEQYF. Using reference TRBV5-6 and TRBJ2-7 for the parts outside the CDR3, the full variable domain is DAGVTQSPTHLIKTRGQQVTLRCSPKSGHDTVSWYQQALGQGPQFIFQYYEEEERQRGNFPDRFSGHQFPNYSSELNVNALLLGDSALYLCASSLEAYEQYFGPGTRLTVT.